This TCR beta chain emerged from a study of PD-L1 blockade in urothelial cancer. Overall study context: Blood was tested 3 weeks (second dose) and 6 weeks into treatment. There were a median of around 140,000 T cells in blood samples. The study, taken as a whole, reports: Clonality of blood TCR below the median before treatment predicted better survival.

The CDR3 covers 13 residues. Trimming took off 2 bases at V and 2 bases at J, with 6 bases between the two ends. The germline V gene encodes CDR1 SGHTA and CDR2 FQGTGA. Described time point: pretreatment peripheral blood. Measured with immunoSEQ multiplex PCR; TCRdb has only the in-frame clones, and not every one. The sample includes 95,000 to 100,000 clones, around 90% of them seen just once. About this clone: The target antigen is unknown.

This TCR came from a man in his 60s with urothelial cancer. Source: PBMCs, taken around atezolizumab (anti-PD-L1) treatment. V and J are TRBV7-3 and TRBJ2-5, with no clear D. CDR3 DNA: TGTGCCAGCAGCTTAGCAGCGCAAGAGACCCAGTACTTC. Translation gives CASSLAAQETQYF.